A single sample is the source of the 26 T cell receptor beta chains below, sequenced in a study of cytotoxic CD8 clonotypes in ibrutinib-treated CLL. The protocol was immunoSEQ multiplex PCR, while the TCRdb copy is restricted to in-frame clones and leaves out a portion. Of approximately 210,000 clones listed, over 55% are singletons. The sequencing here drew on PBMCs, taken after 24 months of ibrutinib treatment. Receptors originate from a human donor with chronic lymphocytic leukemia.

V is TRBV6-4 and J is TRBJ1-1; TRBD1 aligns across 9 bases. This CDR3 has 13 residues. CDR1 and CDR2 from the germline V gene are MRHNA and SNTAGT. The J segment lost 5 bases and the V segment lost 6 bases, leaving 4 bases of the junction unmatched. The CDR3 region is CASRDRGTTEAFF. As DNA, the CDR3 is TGTGCCAGCAGGGACAGGGGTACGACTGAAGCTTTCTTT.

In its sample, this clone was seen a few times. V usage is TRBV18 and J usage is TRBJ1-3, with D tentatively TRBD1 (5 bases). V was trimmed by 2 bases and J by 2 bases, leaving 13 bases between them. In germline, CDR1 is KGHSH, CDR2 LQKENI. There are 16 residues in the CDR3. DNA for the CDR3: TGTGCCAGCTCACCAAGCTCCGGGGGAACTGGAAACACCATATATTTT. Translation gives CASSPSSGGTGNTIYF.

The chain combines TRBV29-1 with TRBJ1-2; 7 positions agree with TRBD1. CDR1 and CDR2 from the germline V gene are SQVTM and ANQGSEA. V lost 0 bases and J lost 5; bases outside the gene matches: 9. There are 15 residues in the CDR3. As DNA, the CDR3 is TGCAGCGTTGAAGATCCGAGTAGGGGGCTGTATGGCTACACCTTC. It codes for CSVEDPSRGLYGYTF.

This sequence joins TRBV29-1 and TRBJ2-1; no reliable D call. The germline V gene has CDR1 SQVTM and CDR2 ANQGSEA. This CDR3 region has 10 residues. Trimming removed 2 bases at V and 9 bases at J, with 5 bases between. The CDR3 coding sequence is TGCAGCGTTGAATTGGTTGAGCAGTTCTTC. Translating gives CSVELVEQFF.

This clone appeared a single time. The gene calls are TRBV7-9 and TRBJ1-3; D unclear. Germline lookup yields CDR1 SEHNR and CDR2 FQNEAQ (reference sequence). The CDR3 is made up of 14 amino acids. V gave up 5 bases and J gave up 4 bases, with 12 bases separating them. The CDR3 DNA reads as TGTGCCAGCAGCCCACTGACCTCAGGAAACACCATATATTTT. Translation: CASSPLTSGNTIYF.

The genes are TRBV18 and TRBJ2-7; TRBD1 might be the D (5 bases). Germline values: CDR1 KGHSH, CDR2 LQKENI. The CDR3 sequence is 15 residues long. Trimming removed 0 bases from V and 5 bases from J, with 14 bases in between. The CDR3 DNA follows: TGTGCCAGCTCACCACCGAAGGACATTTCGAACGAGCAGTACTTC. Translated, it gives CASSPPKDISNEQYF.

This clone was observed a few times. The chain combines TRBV5-6 with TRBJ1-5, with D possibly TRBD1 on 5 matching bases. Trimming cost V 3 bases and J 2 bases, with 9 bases left between them. Per germline, CDR1 SGHDT and CDR2 YYEEEE. This CDR3 has 14 residues. CDR3 residues: CASSSLGGNQPQHF. The CDR3, as DNA: TGTGCCAGCAGCTCTTTGGGGGGCAATCAGCCCCAGCATTTT. Based on the CDR3 plus reference TRBV5-6 and TRBJ1-5, the full variable domain is DAGVTQSPTHLIKTRGQQVTLRCSPKSGHDTVSWYQQALGQGPQFIFQYYEEEERQRGNFPDRFSGHQFPNYSSELNVNALLLGDSALYLCASSSLGGNQPQHFGDGTRLSIL.

This clone has just a few counts. The chain joins TRBV5-4 to TRBJ2-7, with 8 bases lining up with TRBD2. CDR1 is SGHNT and CDR2 is YYREEE in the germline V gene (reference sequence). The ends lost 0 bases at V and 5 bases at J; junction bases unmatched: 4. This CDR3 comprises 14 residues. CDR3 in amino acids: CASSLDPAGDEQYF. The CDR3 DNA sequence: TGTGCCAGCAGCTTGGACCCAGCGGGAGACGAGCAGTACTTC.

This clone was picked up a small number of times. The chain uses TRBV7-2 and TRBJ1-1; TRBD1 is a possible D gene (6 bases). V was pared by 4 bases and J by 3 bases, with 9 bases between. The germline V gene has CDR1 SGHTA and CDR2 FQGNSA. This CDR3 region has 13 residues. The DNA of the CDR3 is TGTGCCAGCAGCTCTACAGGGTACACTGAAGCTTTCTTT. It yields the protein CASSSTGYTEAFF.

The rearrangement joins TRBV30 to TRBJ1-2, with D tentatively TRBD1 (6 bases). The CDR3 is made up of 13 amino acids. The ends were cut back, 4 bases at V and 5 bases at J, with 14 bases in the middle. Germline V gene sequence: CDR1 GTSNPN, CDR2 SVGIG (reference sequence). CDR3 sequence (DNA): TGTGCCTGGATTCGCAGGGGCGCGTATGGCTACACCTTC. Translating it yields CAWIRRGAYGYTF.

Only a few counts were recorded for this clone. The J gene is TRBJ1-1, the V gene TRBV27; TRBD1 matches at 7 bases. Germline lookup yields CDR1 MNHEY and CDR2 SMNVEV (reference sequence). V lost 6 bases to trimming and J lost 4 bases; unmatched junction nucleotides: 14. The CDR3 runs to 16 residues. CDR3 nucleotide sequence: TGTGCCAGCAGCCTCGACTCGACAGGGCTGAGCACTGAAGCTTTCTTT. Amino acid sequence: CASSLDSTGLSTEAFF.

V is TRBV27 and J is TRBJ2-3; 10 bases align to TRBD2. This CDR3 has 15 residues. CDR1 MNHEY and CDR2 SMNVEV come from the germline V gene (reference sequence). V dropped 6 bases and J dropped 6; count of bases not matched to a gene: 9. CDR3 coding DNA: TGTGCCAGCAGCAAAAGGGGGACTAGCGCGGATACGCAGTATTTT. Residues: CASSKRGTSADTQYF.

The chain combines TRBV7-8 with TRBJ1-4, with a weak D call TRBD1 (6 bases). Germline CDR1 is SGHVS and CDR2 is FQNEAQ. The CDR3 has 14 residues. The ends were cut back, 1 base at V and 13 bases at J, with 16 bases in the middle. CDR3 loop: CASSLGQEGHLLFF. The CDR3 nucleotides read TGTGCCAGCAGCTTAGGACAAGAGGGACACCTACTGTTTTTT.

This clone appeared a single time. The chain has TRBV28 and TRBJ2-1, with 7 bases lining up with TRBD1. The CDR3 runs to 15 residues. The germline V gene has CDR1 MDHEN and CDR2 SYDVKM. J gave up 1 base and V 6 bases, and 6 bases lay outside the gene matches. The CDR3 bases are TGTGCCAGCAGAGAGACAGGGAAATCCTACAATGAGCAGTTCTTC. Translated: CASRETGKSYNEQFF.

The genes are TRBV7-9 and TRBJ2-2; 8 bases match TRBD1. The germline CDR1 and CDR2 sequences are SEHNR and FQNEAQ (reference sequence). V was pared by 5 bases and J by 0 bases, with 2 bases of the junction left unmatched. CDR3 length equals 15 residues. CDR3 nucleotides: TGTGCCAGCAGCCCCAGGGGGCCGAACACCGGGGAGCTGTTTTTT. It specifies CASSPRGPNTGELFF.

Only a few counts were recorded for this clone. The genes are TRBV5-1 and TRBJ2-1; the D gene is possibly TRBD2 (5 bases). Trimming left V 0 bases short and J 5 bases short, with 12 bases between. CDR3 length: 15 amino acids. CDR1 and CDR2 (germline): SGHRS, YFSETQ. As DNA, the CDR3 is TGCGCCAGCAGCTTGGTCGTAGAGGGTAACAATGAGCAGTTCTTC. This sequence encodes CASSLVVEGNNEQFF.

The genes are TRBV9 and TRBJ1-1, with D unclear. The germline V gene encodes CDR1 SGDLS and CDR2 YYNGEE. The CDR3 loop spans 14 amino acids. Trimming cost V 0 bases and J 6 bases, with 12 bases left between them. In nucleotides, the CDR3 is TGTGCCAGCAGCGTAGGTTTGAGAGACGCTGAAGCTTTCTTT. Translation gives CASSVGLRDAEAFF. Combining the CDR3 with reference TRBV9 and TRBJ1-1 gives the whole variable domain DSGVTQTPKHLITATGQRVTLRCSPRSGDLSVYWYQQSLDQGLQFLIQYYNGEERAKGNILERFSAQQFPDLHSELNLSSLELGDSALYFCASSVGLRDAEAFFGQGTRLTVV.

The rearrangement links TRBV9 to TRBJ2-2; 10 nucleotides agree with TRBD2. The CDR3 length is 17 residues. Germline-derived CDR1 and CDR2 are SGDLS and YYNGEE. Unmatched junction bases numbered 9, after V lost 4 bases and J lost 3 bases. This chain's CDR3 is CASSKSIAGGDTGELFF. CDR3 DNA sequence: TGTGCCAGCAGCAAATCGATAGCGGGAGGAGACACCGGGGAGCTGTTTTTT. Variable domain in full (rest from reference TRBV9 and TRBJ2-2): DSGVTQTPKHLITATGQRVTLRCSPRSGDLSVYWYQQSLDQGLQFLIQYYNGEERAKGNILERFSAQQFPDLHSELNLSSLELGDSALYFCASSKSIAGGDTGELFFGEGSRLTVL.

The chain recombines TRBV7-9 with TRBJ1-2; no clear D gene. V lost 1 base, J lost 2 bases, and 8 bases lay in between. This CDR3 has 14 residues. Germline V gene lookup returns CDR1 SEHNR and CDR2 FQNEAQ (reference sequence). The CDR3 nucleotides read TGTGCCAGCAGCTTAGTATCGGGAAACTATGGCTACACCTTC. Encoded protein: CASSLVSGNYGYTF.

In its sample, this clone was seen a few times. The V gene is TRBV10-3, the J gene TRBJ2-2; 8 positions agree with TRBD1. The CDR3 length is 14 residues. V gave up 10 bases and J gave up 2 bases; unmatched junction bases: 6. Per the germline V gene, CDR1 is ENHRY and CDR2 is SYGVKD. The CDR3 DNA reads TGTGCCACACGGGACAGGTTCAACACCGGGGAGCTGTTTTTT. It translates to CATRDRFNTGELFF.

DNA of the CDR3: TGTGCCTGGAGTGTACGGGACATTCAGTACTTC. Translating gives CAWSVRDIQYF. The chain carries TRBV30 and TRBJ2-4; D not resolved. CDR3 length: 11 residues. Germline V gene data show CDR1 as GTSNPN and CDR2 as SVGIG (reference sequence). V was trimmed by 0 bases and J by 8 bases, leaving 5 bases between them.

J is TRBJ1-1 and V is TRBV4-2; tentatively, D is TRBD1 (5 bases). V was cut by 3 bases and J by 10 bases, with 15 bases left in between. CDR3 length: 13 residues. Germline V gives CDR1 LGHNA, CDR2 YNFKEQ. The CDR3: CASSQNPGFGAFF. The CDR3 nucleotides read TGTGCCAGCAGCCAGAATCCAGGGTTTGGAGCTTTCTTT.

The chain joins TRBV18 to TRBJ2-2; D unclear. The V end was cut by 6 bases, the J end by 2 bases, with 13 bases between. This CDR3 region has 15 residues. Germline V CDR1 and CDR2: KGHSH, LQKENI. CDR3 protein: CASSPLLANTGELFF. The CDR3 nucleotides are TGTGCCAGCTCTCCCTTGCTGGCTAACACCGGGGAGCTGTTTTTT.

The rearrangement links TRBV6-5 to TRBJ2-3, with D perhaps TRBD1 (6 bases). V was clipped by 8 bases and J by 4 bases, with 7 bases between them. This CDR3 contains 11 residues. In germline, CDR1 is MNHEY, CDR2 SVGAGI. In DNA form, the CDR3 reads TGTGCCAGCGGGGGCCCAGATACGCAGTATTTT. Translation: CASGGPDTQYF.

V and J are TRBV9 and TRBJ2-3; TRBD2 aligns across 13 bases. The germline gives CDR1 SGDLS, CDR2 YYNGEE. The CDR3 has 16 amino acids. With 8 bases clipped from V and 3 bases from J, the junction kept 9 bases outside the gene matches. CDR3: CASSAGTSGTTDTQYF. The CDR3 DNA is TGTGCCAGTTCCGCCGGGACTAGCGGGACAACAGATACGCAGTATTTT. The full variable domain, completed using reference TRBV9 and TRBJ2-3, is DSGVTQTPKHLITATGQRVTLRCSPRSGDLSVYWYQQSLDQGLQFLIQYYNGEERAKGNILERFSAQQFPDLHSELNLSSLELGDSALYFCASSAGTSGTTDTQYFGPGTRLTVL.

The V and J genes are TRBV9 and TRBJ2-5; 10 bases align to TRBD2. The trim removed 3 bases at V and 4 bases at J, leaving 9 bases unmatched. The germline V gene encodes CDR1 SGDLS and CDR2 YYNGEE. The CDR3 contains 16 residues. This CDR3 is CASSAGETSGSETQYF. The CDR3 nucleotides read TGTGCCAGCAGCGCGGGGGAGACTAGCGGGTCAGAGACCCAGTACTTC.